This TCR beta chain was sequenced during a study of blood T cell repertoires in COVID-19. Study at large: COVID-19 samples, acute and convalescent, were from the United States, Italy and Spain. T cells, B-cell-depleted T cells, or PBMCs supplied cDNA or gDNA.

This clone is a singleton in its sample. Sequencing used immunoSEQ multiplex PCR; TCRdb keeps in-frame clones, though not all of them. The sample records about 190,000 clones, around 90% being singletons. The germline V gene encodes CDR1 KGHSH and CDR2 LQKENI. Trimming shortened V by 1 base and J by 0 bases, and 13 bases separated the two germline ends. CDR3 length: 16 amino acids. The genes are TRBV18 and TRBJ2-7; a possible D gene is TRBD2 (7 bases). The clonotype comes from a man aged 45-60 years with acute or convalescent COVID-19. Input material: peripheral blood. The CDR3 coding sequence is TGTGCCAGCTCACCACGGGGGGGGGCGGCCTCCTACGAGCAGTACTTC. Translating gives CASSPRGGAASYEQYF. The full variable domain, its missing parts supplied by reference TRBV18 and TRBJ2-7, is NAGVMQNPRHLVRRRGQEARLRCSPMKGHSHVYWYRQLPEEGLKFMVYLQKENIIDESGMPKERFSAEFPKEGPSILRIQQVVRGDSAAYFCASSPRGGAASYEQYFGPGTRLTVT.